The 12 T cell receptor beta chains reported below all come from one sample, sequenced in a study of blood T cell repertoires in COVID-19. Clones were sequenced by immunoSEQ multiplex PCR, and TCRdb holds only the in-frame ones, with some missing. The sample carries around 270,000 clones, around nine tenths recorded once. Source material: peripheral blood. The receptors derive from an older woman with COVID-19, enrolled during active disease.

The chain uses TRBV18 and TRBJ2-4; 9 bases are a match to TRBD2. The junction had 2 bases not matched to a gene; V was cut back by 0 bases and J by 2 bases. Germline CDR1 reads KGHSH; CDR2 reads LQKENI. The CDR3 is made up of 16 amino acids. CDR3 in amino acids: CASSPPAGGTKNIQYF. CDR3 coding DNA: TGTGCCAGCTCACCACCAGCGGGAGGAACCAAAAACATTCAGTACTTC.

The CDR3, as DNA: TGTGCCAGTAGTGCCTGGGCAGACTACGAGCAGTACTTC. Residues: CASSAWADYEQYF. This sequence joins TRBV19 and TRBJ2-7; D not resolved. Germline V gene sequence: CDR1 LNHDA, CDR2 SQIVND (reference sequence). The CDR3 spans 13 residues. V was pared by 5 bases and J by 3 bases, with 11 bases between.

DNA for the CDR3: TGTGCCACCGAGGCCCAGGGTTACAACTATGGCTACACCTTC. It yields the protein CATEAQGYNYGYTF. The J gene is TRBJ1-2, the V gene TRBV28; tentatively, D is TRBD1 (5 bases). Looked up from germline, CDR1 is MDHEN and CDR2 is SYDVKM. The V end was cut by 10 bases, the J end by 2 bases, with 17 bases between. The CDR3 totals 14 residues.

This chain joins TRBV4-3 and TRBJ2-3; possibly TRBD2 for D (5 bases). Germline V gives CDR1 LGHNA, CDR2 YSLEER. Between the trimmed V and J ends, which lost 1 base and 2 bases, there was a span of 19 bases. CDR3 size: 18 residues. The CDR3 DNA sequence: TGCGCCAGCAGCCAAGCCCTGCGGGCCAATTCCCCCACAGATACGCAGTATTTT. Amino acids: CASSQALRANSPTDTQYF.

The CDR3 loop is CASSPYRTTNEKLFF. CDR3 in DNA: TGTGCCAGCAGCCCCTACAGGACAACTAATGAAAAACTGTTTTTT. The chain uses TRBV7-6 and TRBJ1-4, with D possibly being TRBD1 (5 bases). CDR1 is SGHVS, CDR2 FNYEAQ, per germline. The ends were cut back, 5 bases at V and 0 bases at J, with 10 bases in the middle. The CDR3 is 15 amino acids.

This clone was picked up a small number of times. V gene TRBV5-5 combines with J gene TRBJ2-2; D is perhaps TRBD2 (6 bases). The CDR3 loop spans 16 amino acids. CDR1 and CDR2 from the germline V gene are SGHKS and YYEKEE (reference sequence). Deletions cut 2 bases from V and 1 base from J, with 12 bases between. The CDR3 sequence is CASSLTLARNTGELFF. CDR3 bases: TGTGCCAGCAGCTTAACCCTAGCGCGGAACACCGGGGAGCTGTTTTTT.

The chain links TRBV3-1 (or the pseudogene TRBV3-2) to TRBJ2-7, with D tentatively TRBD1 (5 bases). This CDR3 has 15 amino acids. The V gene's germline CDR1 is LGHDT and CDR2 YNNKEL (reference sequence). V was trimmed by 0 bases and J by 6 bases, leaving 15 bases between them. In nucleotides, the CDR3 is TGTGCCAGCAGCCAAGATTCCAGGGAATTCGGCGAGCAGTACTTC. It specifies CASSQDSREFGEQYF.

This chain joins TRBV30 and TRBJ2-2; possibly TRBD1 for D (5 bases). The CDR3 runs 15 residues. V lost 0 bases to trimming and J lost 5 bases, with 13 bases between them. CDR1 is GTSNPN and CDR2 is SVGIG in the germline V gene (reference sequence). The CDR3 DNA is TGTGCCTGGAGTGTAATGGGGCGCCGGACCGGGGAGCTGTTTTTT. Translating gives CAWSVMGRRTGELFF.

The gene calls are TRBV5-1 and TRBJ2-5, with 10 nucleotides matching TRBD2. Germline CDR1 and CDR2: SGHRS and YFSETQ. V dropped 3 bases and J dropped 5; count of bases not matched to a gene: 7. The length of the CDR3 is 15 residues. The CDR3 protein is CASSSIAGGGETQYF. In DNA, the CDR3 is TGCGCCAGCAGCTCCATAGCGGGAGGCGGGGAGACCCAGTACTTC.

The rearrangement uses TRBV5-4 and TRBJ2-1; 10 bases are shared with TRBD2. Trimming at V came to 7 bases and at J to 0 bases, leaving 7 bases not matched to a gene. Germline V gene lookup returns CDR1 SGHNT and CDR2 YYREEE (reference sequence). CDR3 size: 16 residues. The CDR3 region is CASGRLAGSSYNEQFF. CDR3 in DNA: TGTGCCAGCGGCCGACTAGCGGGTAGCTCCTACAATGAGCAGTTCTTC.

V gene TRBV12-2 combines with J gene TRBJ2-3; the D call TRBD2 from the table was never checked on the DNA. TRBV12-2 is described as a pseudogene. The CDR3 totals 14 residues. As DNA, the CDR3 is TGTGCAAGTCGCTTAGGTAAAAGCACAGATACGCAGTATTTT. Its protein is CASRLGKSTDTQYF.

The chain uses TRBV7-9 and TRBJ1-4; 9 bases line up with TRBD1. Germline V lookup: CDR1 SEHNR, CDR2 FQNEAQ (reference sequence). The CDR3 sequence is 19 residues long. V shed 3 bases, J shed 0 bases, and the junction held 11 bases outside the gene matches. CDR3 DNA sequence: TGTGCCAGCAGCTTCAGAGGGACAGGGATCGTTTCAACTAATGAAAAACTGTTTTTT. Its protein product is CASSFRGTGIVSTNEKLFF.